This entry features one T cell receptor (beta chain) sequence. TCRdb recomputed calls from the RT-PCR reads with MiXCR, one row per CDR3 protein. Here the sample spans approximately 90,000 distinct CDR3 sequences, 5% being singletons. The data derive from a study of patients and donors after allogeneic stem cell transplantation. The material sequenced was blood, either unsorted or a sorted T cell fraction (not recorded which). The source is a human donor who was either an allogeneic HSCT recipient or a stem cell or donor lymphocyte infusion donor (not recorded which). It is not recorded whose cells these are; they may come from a transplant donor.

The CDR3 DNA follows: TGTGCCACCAGCAGGACAGAGAACACTGAAGCTTTCTTT. Residues: CATSRTENTEAFF. This rearrangement joins TRBV15 to TRBJ1-1; D possibly corresponds to TRBD1 (5 bases). The germline V gene has CDR1 LNHNV and CDR2 YYDKDF (reference sequence). The V end was cut by 3 bases, the J end by 1 base, with 6 bases between. The CDR3 runs to 13 residues.